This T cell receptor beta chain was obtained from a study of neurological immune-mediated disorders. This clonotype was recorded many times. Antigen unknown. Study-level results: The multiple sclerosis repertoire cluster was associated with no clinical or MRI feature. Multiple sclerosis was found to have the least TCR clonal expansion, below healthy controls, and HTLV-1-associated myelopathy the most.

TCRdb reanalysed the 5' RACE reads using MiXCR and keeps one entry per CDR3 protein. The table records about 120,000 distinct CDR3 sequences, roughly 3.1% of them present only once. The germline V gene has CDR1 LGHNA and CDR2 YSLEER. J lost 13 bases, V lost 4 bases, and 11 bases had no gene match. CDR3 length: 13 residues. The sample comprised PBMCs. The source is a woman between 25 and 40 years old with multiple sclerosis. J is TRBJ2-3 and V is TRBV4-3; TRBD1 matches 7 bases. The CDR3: CASSRATGNKEYF. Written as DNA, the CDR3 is TGCGCCAGCAGCCGAGCGACAGGGAATAAAGAGTATTTT.